One sample yielded the 32 T cell receptor beta chains listed below, sequenced in a study of tumour-infiltrating T cells in Burkitt lymphoma. Sequencing used immunoSEQ multiplex PCR; TCRdb keeps in-frame clones, though not all of them. The data contain 12,000 to 15,000 clones, about 33% of them singletons. The source material was tumor tissue. The source of these receptors is a human donor with diffuse large B-cell lymphoma.

The V gene is TRBV29-1, the J gene TRBJ2-3, with D unresolved. Trimming pared 4 bases from V and 0 bases from J, leaving 5 bases between. Germline assignment: CDR1 SQVTM and CDR2 ANQGSEA. The CDR3 consists of 12 residues. CDR3 sequence: CSVGVSTDTQYF. As DNA, the CDR3 is TGCAGCGTTGGAGTCAGCACAGATACGCAGTATTTT.

This clone was seen more than once but under ten times. V gene TRBV30 combines with J gene TRBJ1-1; no clear D gene. Germline V gene data show CDR1 as GTSNPN and CDR2 as SVGIG (reference sequence). The CDR3 covers 12 residues. The ends were cut back, 5 bases at V and 5 bases at J, with 12 bases in the middle. Here the CDR3 reads CAWVGGRTEAFF. The CDR3 coding sequence is TGTGCCTGGGTGGGAGGGAGAACTGAAGCTTTCTTT.

In its sample, this clone was seen a few times. The chain links TRBV7-2 to TRBJ2-7, with D perhaps given as TRBD1 or TRBD2 (5 bases each). CDR3 size: 13 residues. Trimming stripped 1 base from V and 7 bases from J, with 11 bases between. Germline CDR1 is SGHTA and CDR2 is FQGNSA. This CDR3 is CASSLVGGEEQYF. In DNA form, the CDR3 reads TGTGCCAGCAGCTTAGTTGGGGGAGAGGAGCAGTACTTC.

This clone has more than one count but fewer than ten. The chain combines TRBV2 with TRBJ1-2; D is unresolved. This CDR3 contains 14 residues. Trimming removed 4 bases at V and 5 bases at J, with 14 bases between. Germline V gives CDR1 SNHLY, CDR2 FYNNEI. The CDR3 DNA sequence: TGTGCCAGCAGTGGGAAGGCGCAACTATATGGCTACACCTTC. Its protein product is CASSGKAQLYGYTF.

The chain is built from TRBV5-1 and TRBJ2-7; 8 bases map to TRBD1. The CDR3 is 16 amino acids. V shed 4 bases and J 2 bases; nucleotides not matched to a gene: 11. Per the germline V gene, CDR1 is SGHRS and CDR2 is YFSETQ. CDR3 coding DNA: TGCGCCAGCAGCATGATGCCCGGACAGGGTACCTACGAGCAGTACTTC. Amino acids: CASSMMPGQGTYEQYF.

J is TRBJ1-5 and V is TRBV5-4; possible D gene TRBD1, 6 bases. This CDR3 comprises 15 residues. CDR1 and CDR2 (germline): SGHNT, YYREEE (reference sequence). The V and J ends lost 4 bases and 5 bases respectively, with 16 bases between them. The CDR3 DNA follows: TGTGCCAGCAGCGATCAAGGACAGAGAGATCAGCCCCAGCATTTT. Amino acids: CASSDQGQRDQPQHF.

This rearrangement joins TRBV7-9 to TRBJ2-1; 10 bases are a match to TRBD2. The J segment lost 8 bases and the V segment lost 2 bases, leaving 6 bases of the junction unmatched. The CDR3 loop spans 15 amino acids. CDR1 is SEHNR and CDR2 is FQNEAQ in the germline V gene (reference sequence). CDR3 in amino acids: CASSLWLAGVDEQFF. The CDR3 region has the DNA TGTGCCAGCAGCTTATGGCTAGCGGGAGTCGATGAGCAGTTCTTC.

V is TRBV5-1 and J is TRBJ2-2; D perhaps matches TRBD2 (6 bases). Deletions cut 5 bases from V and 9 bases from J, with 20 bases between. CDR3 length: 15 residues. Germline V gives CDR1 SGHRS, CDR2 YFSETQ. DNA of the CDR3: TGCGCCAGCAGATCTCGGGACTCCGTTCAAAGGGAGCTGTTTTTT. Translating gives CASRSRDSVQRELFF.

The chain carries TRBV7-2 and TRBJ2-7; 8 nucleotides match TRBD2. The CDR3 has 15 residues. CDR1 is SGHTA, CDR2 FQGNSA, per germline. Unmatched junction bases numbered 9, after V lost 5 bases and J lost 3 bases. The CDR3 DNA reads TGTGCCAGCAGCAACCAGCGGGAGTATGGCTACGAGCAGTACTTC. Translation gives CASSNQREYGYEQYF. Variable domain in full (rest from reference TRBV7-2 and TRBJ2-7): GAGVSQSPSNKVTEKGKDVELRCDPISGHTALYWYRQSLGQGLEFLIYFQGNSAPDKSGLPSDRFSAERTGGSVSTLTIQRTQQEDSAVYLCASSNQREYGYEQYFGPGTRLTVT.

The chain has TRBV2 and TRBJ2-1, with D tentatively TRBD2 (6 bases). CDR1 is SNHLY and CDR2 is FYNNEI in the germline V gene. The CDR3 totals 11 residues. V was shortened by 3 bases and J by 15 bases, with 12 bases between the two germline ends. CDR3 in amino acids: CASSELGGGFF. For the CDR3, the DNA is TGTGCCAGCAGTGAGTTGGGAGGAGGGTTCTTC.

V usage is TRBV14 and J usage is TRBJ1-2; no reliable D call. This CDR3 has 14 amino acids. From germline, CDR1 is SGHDN and CDR2 FVKESK. V lost 1 base and J lost 2, with 8 bases in between. This chain's CDR3 is CASSQATKNYGYTF. In DNA, the CDR3 is TGTGCCAGCAGCCAAGCGACAAAAAACTATGGCTACACCTTC.

The chain couples TRBV2 to TRBJ1-5; 8 nucleotides agree with TRBD1. The length of the CDR3 is 16 residues. Germline lookup yields CDR1 SNHLY and CDR2 FYNNEI. The V and J ends lost 1 base and 0 bases, in that order; junction bases with no gene match: 2. The CDR3 here is CASSEGQGYSNQPQHF. The CDR3 DNA reads as TGTGCCAGCAGTGAAGGACAGGGGTATAGCAATCAGCCCCAGCATTTT.

The rearrangement links TRBV5-6 to TRBJ2-7, with D perhaps being TRBD1 or TRBD2 (5 bases each). The CDR3 consists of 14 residues. From germline, CDR1 is SGHDT and CDR2 YYEEEE. V gave up 4 bases and J gave up 6 bases, with 17 bases separating them. The CDR3: CASSPGTPDGEQYF. The CDR3 nucleotides are TGTGCCAGCAGCCCCGGGACCCCAGACGGCGAGCAGTACTTC. The full variable domain, completed using reference TRBV5-6 and TRBJ2-7, is DAGVTQSPTHLIKTRGQQVTLRCSPKSGHDTVSWYQQALGQGPQFIFQYYEEEERQRGNFPDRFSGHQFPNYSSELNVNALLLGDSALYLCASSPGTPDGEQYFGPGTRLTVT.

For the CDR3, the DNA is TGTGCCAGCAATGGAGATGTGGGCAATGAGCAGTTCTTC. Its translation: CASNGDVGNEQFF. The chain joins TRBV7-9 to TRBJ2-1, with unresolved D. V was cut by 7 bases and J by 6 bases, with 13 bases left in between. From germline, CDR1 is SEHNR and CDR2 FQNEAQ (reference sequence). CDR3 length equals 13 residues.

V gene TRBV27 combines with J gene TRBJ1-1; possibly TRBD1 for D (6 bases). V was cut by 5 bases and J by 4 bases, with 14 bases left in between. The CDR3 loop spans 14 amino acids. CDR1 MNHEY and CDR2 SMNVEV come from the germline V gene (reference sequence). CDR3 coding DNA: TGTGCCAGCAGTCCAGGGGTGTTCATCACTGAAGCTTTCTTT. Translating gives CASSPGVFITEAFF.

The V call is TRBV5-4, the J call TRBJ2-3; 9 nucleotides match TRBD2. The V gene end was trimmed by 2 bases and the J gene end by 4 bases; junction bases not matched to a gene: 5. CDR1 SGHNT and CDR2 YYREEE come from the germline V gene (reference sequence). This CDR3 has 15 amino acids. The CDR3 DNA is TGTGCCAGCAGCTTTTTAGCGGGAGCGGCAGATACGCAGTATTTT. Translation: CASSFLAGAADTQYF. The variable domain in full, completed from reference TRBV5-4 and TRBJ2-3, reads ETGVTQSPTHLIKTRGQQVTLRCSSQSGHNTVSWYQQALGQGPQFIFQYYREEENGRGNFPPRFSGLQFPNYSSELNVNALELDDSALYLCASSFLAGAADTQYFGPGTRLTVL.

This clone was detected only a few times. The CDR3 is CASSLGGVGNQPQHF. The CDR3 bases are TGTGCCAGCAGCCTCGGCGGGGTTGGCAATCAGCCCCAGCATTTT. J is TRBJ1-5 and V is TRBV27; D unclear. The CDR3 length is 15 residues. Germline-derived CDR1 and CDR2 are MNHEY and SMNVEV (reference sequence). Trimming pared 6 bases from V and 2 bases from J, leaving 14 bases between.

This clone has more than one count but fewer than ten. The V gene is TRBV10-2, the J gene TRBJ1-3; TRBD1 might be the D (5 bases). Germline loops: CDR1 WSHSY, CDR2 SAAADI. There are 14 residues in the CDR3. V was pared by 5 bases and J by 1 base, with 9 bases between. Here the CDR3 DNA reads TGCGCCAGCAGTTTAGGGGAGTCTGGAAACACCATATATTTT. It translates to CASSLGESGNTIYF.

The rearrangement uses TRBV19 and TRBJ1-5, with no clear D. CDR1 is LNHDA, CDR2 SQIVND, per germline (reference sequence). V lost 6 bases, J lost 2 bases, and 8 bases lay in between. The CDR3 runs 13 residues. The CDR3 nucleotides read TGTGCCAGTAGGGTTGGGCGCAATCAGCCCCAGCATTTT. This gives the protein CASRVGRNQPQHF.

This clone was seen only a few times. This chain uses TRBV19 with TRBJ1-1; 9 nucleotides align to TRBD1. Trimming took 7 bases from V and 3 from J; bases not matched to a gene: 9. The CDR3 sequence is 15 residues long. Germline V gene data show CDR1 as LNHDA and CDR2 as SQIVND (reference sequence). CDR3 coding DNA: TGTGCCAGTAAGCAGGGACAGGGAAGGGACACTGAAGCTTTCTTT. Amino acids: CASKQGQGRDTEAFF.

This clone has only one observation. V usage is TRBV18 and J usage is TRBJ2-3; 7 bases line up with TRBD2. With V trimmed by 2 bases and J by 3 bases, 11 bases remained unmatched. In germline, CDR1 is KGHSH, CDR2 LQKENI. The CDR3 runs 17 residues. In DNA form, the CDR3 reads TGTGCCAGCTCACCATTCCCGCGGGAGAGGTGGACAGATACGCAGTATTTT. This sequence encodes CASSPFPRERWTDTQYF.

This clone was detected a few times. In DNA, the CDR3 is TGTGCCAGCAGCGAGGCGGCGAACACCGGGGAGCTGTTTTTT. Its translation: CASSEAANTGELFF. The chain links TRBV11-2 to TRBJ2-2; no definite D call. Trimming removed 5 bases from V and 0 bases from J, with 7 bases in between. Germline-derived CDR1 and CDR2 are SGHAT and FQNNGV. CDR3 size: 14 residues. The variable domain in full, with the rest retrieved from reference TRBV11-2 and TRBJ2-2, is EAGVAQSPRYKIIEKRQSVAFWCNPISGHATLYWYQQILGQGPKLLIQFQNNGVVDDSQLPKDRFSAERLKGVDSTLKIQPAKLEDSAVYLCASSEAANTGELFFGEGSRLTVL.

This sequence joins TRBV28 and TRBJ1-1; D gene uncertain. Deletions cut 5 bases from V and 6 bases from J, with 10 bases between. The CDR3 consists of 12 residues. CDR1 and CDR2 from the germline V gene are MDHEN and SYDVKM. DNA of the CDR3: TGTGCCAGCAGTGCCCCCACGGCTGAAGCTTTCTTT. It specifies CASSAPTAEAFF.

This clone was detected only once. The chain combines TRBV27 with TRBJ2-6; no clear D. With 5 bases removed from V and 0 bases from J, the gap between germline ends came to 5 bases. Germline CDR1 and CDR2: MNHEY and SMNVEV (reference sequence). CDR3 length: 14 residues. The CDR3: CASSVISGANVLTF. In DNA, the CDR3 is TGTGCCAGCAGTGTGATCTCTGGGGCCAACGTCCTGACTTTC.

A few counts support this clone. The genes are TRBV19 and TRBJ2-2, with D possibly matching TRBD1 (5 bases). This CDR3 has 12 amino acids. V gave up 3 bases and J gave up 8 bases, with 7 bases separating them. Germline V gene lookup returns CDR1 LNHDA and CDR2 SQIVND (reference sequence). CDR3 sequence reads: CASSIRVGELFF. CDR3 bases: TGTGCCAGTAGTATCAGGGTTGGGGAGCTGTTTTTT.

The CDR3 here is CASSIASGSSAGELFF. The CDR3 region has the DNA TGTGCCAGTAGTATTGCTAGCGGGAGTTCGGCCGGGGAGCTGTTTTTT. The chain joins TRBV19 to TRBJ2-2, with TRBD2 matching 10 bases. Germline values: CDR1 LNHDA, CDR2 SQIVND (reference sequence). Trimming took 3 bases from V and 6 from J; bases not matched to a gene: 7. The CDR3 length is 16 residues.

The rearrangement uses TRBV6-6 and TRBJ1-5, with 7 bases matching TRBD1. The CDR3 has 14 residues. Germline-derived CDR1 and CDR2 are MNHNY and SVGAGI (reference sequence). V shed 4 bases, J shed 4 bases, and the junction held 4 bases outside the gene matches. The DNA of the CDR3 is TGTGCCAGCAGTTCAGGACAGGTTAATCAGCCCCAGCATTTT. This translates into CASSSGQVNQPQHF.

This clone was observed a handful of times. This chain uses TRBV5-1 with TRBJ2-2; D call uncertain. V lost 0 bases to trimming and J lost 9 bases, with 9 bases between them. CDR3 length equals 13 residues. CDR1 is SGHRS and CDR2 is YFSETQ in the germline V gene. The DNA of the CDR3 is TGCGCCAGCAGCTTGGAGCGAGACCGGGAGCTGTTTTTT. Translated: CASSLERDRELFF. The whole variable domain, filled in from reference TRBV5-1 and TRBJ2-2, reads KAGVTQTPRYLIKTRGQQVTLSCSPISGHRSVSWYQQTPGQGLQFLFEYFSETQRNKGNFPGRFSGRQFSNSRSEMNVSTLELGDSALYLCASSLERDRELFFGEGSRLTVL.

This rearrangement joins TRBV14 to TRBJ2-1, with 11 bases matching TRBD2. The V gene end was trimmed by 5 bases and the J gene end by 7 bases; junction bases not matched to a gene: 7. This CDR3 is built from 15 residues. The germline CDR1 and CDR2 sequences are SGHDN and FVKESK. CDR3 bases: TGTGCCAGCAGCAAACTAGCGGGAGCATTAAATGAGCAGTTCTTC. Residues: CASSKLAGALNEQFF.

The chain links TRBV4-1 to TRBJ2-7, with unresolved D. Looked up from germline, CDR1 is MGHRA and CDR2 is YSYEKL. V was clipped by 3 bases and J by 7 bases, with 7 bases between them. CDR3 length: 11 amino acids. As DNA, the CDR3 is TGCGCCAGCAGCCATGGTAGGGAGCAGTACTTC. This sequence encodes CASSHGREQYF.

This clone was found a few times. The V call is TRBV19, the J call TRBJ2-5, with 8 bases matching TRBD1. J was trimmed by 5 bases and V by 3 bases; bases with no gene match: 5. This CDR3 contains 14 residues. Germline assignment: CDR1 LNHDA and CDR2 SQIVND (reference sequence). The CDR3 nucleotides are TGTGCCAGTAGTATTGGGCAGGGGGCCGAGACCCAGTACTTC. Translation gives CASSIGQGAETQYF.

CDR3 amino acids: CASKGFQGKNIQYF. In DNA, the CDR3 is TGTGCCAGCAAGGGATTTCAGGGCAAAAACATTCAGTACTTC. This chain connects TRBV6-5 to TRBJ2-4; TRBD1 is a possible D gene (5 bases). Looked up from germline, CDR1 is MNHEY and CDR2 is SVGAGI. V was pared by 7 bases and J by 3 bases, with 13 bases between. This CDR3 region has 14 residues.